This is a list of T cell receptor beta chains from one sample in a study of blood T cell repertoires in COVID-19. TCRdb keeps only in-frame clones here, not all; method: immunoSEQ multiplex PCR. The repertoire consists of 150,000 to 200,000 clones, with roughly 84% occurring once and the leading ten covering approximately 14%. What was sequenced was peripheral blood. The receptors originated from a woman in her 70s with COVID-19, enrolled during active disease. CDR3s include the opening cysteine and the closing phenylalanine or tryptophan. Fields, in order: J gene, clone size, D gene, V gene, CDR3 protein, CDR3 DNA. The D gene is left open where the match is weak. Clone size is not always given. Where it is, it says once, few, many or a class for expanded clones.

J gene: TRBJ1-1
clone size: NA
D gene: NA
V gene: TRBV7-7
CDR3 protein: CASSLLQGSEAFF
CDR3 DNA: TGTGCTAGCAGCTTACTCCAGGGATCTGAAGCTTTCTTT

J gene: TRBJ2-1
clone size: once
D gene: TRBD1
V gene: TRBV18
CDR3 protein: CASSLDRDGNEQFF
CDR3 DNA: TGTGCCAGCTCACTGGACAGGGATGGTAATGAGCAGTTCTTC

J gene: TRBJ2-5
clone size: once
D gene: NA
V gene: TRBV28
CDR3 protein: CASTLGREETQYF
CDR3 DNA: TGTGCCAGCACCCTAGGGCGGGAAGAGACCCAGTACTTC

J gene: TRBJ1-1
clone size: NA
D gene: NA
V gene: TRBV19
CDR3 protein: CASSISRGRRAFF
CDR3 DNA: TGTGCCAGTAGTATTTCCAGAGGGCGCAGAGCTTTCTTT

J gene: TRBJ2-5
clone size: NA
D gene: NA
V gene: TRBV4-1
CDR3 protein: CASSPRRQDQETQYF
CDR3 DNA: TGCGCCAGCAGCCCCCGGAGGCAGGACCAAGAGACCCAGTACTTC

J gene: TRBJ2-3
clone size: NA
D gene: NA
V gene: TRBV28
CDR3 protein: CASRRPNFSTDTQYF
CDR3 DNA: TGTGCCAGCAGGAGGCCTAATTTTAGCACAGATACGCAGTATTTT

J gene: TRBJ2-2
clone size: NA
D gene: TRBD2
V gene: TRBV7-2
CDR3 protein: CASSSSPGRAVSGELFF
CDR3 DNA: TGTGCCAGCAGCTCCTCCCCCGGGAGGGCCGTTAGCGGGGAGCTGTTTTTT

J gene: TRBJ1-5
clone size: NA
D gene: TRBD1
V gene: TRBV3-1/TRBV3-2
CDR3 protein: CASSRGQGVGQPQHF
CDR3 DNA: TGTGCCAGCAGCCGGGGACAGGGGGTAGGACAGCCCCAGCATTTT

J gene: TRBJ2-7
clone size: NA
D gene: NA
V gene: TRBV12-3/TRBV12-4
CDR3 protein: CASSWPGSYEQYF
CDR3 DNA: TGTGCCAGCAGTTGGCCGGGGAGCTACGAGCAGTACTTC

J gene: TRBJ2-3
clone size: NA
D gene: NA
V gene: TRBV3-1/TRBV3-2
CDR3 protein: CASSQEPRADTQYF
CDR3 DNA: TGTGCCAGCAGCCAAGAGCCCCGCGCAGATACGCAGTATTTT

J gene: TRBJ2-5
clone size: NA
D gene: NA
V gene: TRBV7-8
CDR3 protein: CASSAKGGPWTQYF
CDR3 DNA: TGTGCCAGCAGCGCGAAAGGGGGACCTTGGACCCAGTACTTC

J gene: TRBJ2-6
clone size: NA
D gene: NA
V gene: TRBV3-1/TRBV3-2
CDR3 protein: CASSQAGTGANVLTF
CDR3 DNA: TGTGCCAGCAGCCAAGCCGGGACAGGGGCCAACGTCCTGACTTTC

J gene: TRBJ1-2
clone size: NA
D gene: TRBD1
V gene: TRBV7-9
CDR3 protein: CASSTRFWTGPNYGYTF
CDR3 DNA: TGTGCCAGCAGCACTCGATTCTGGACAGGGCCTAACTATGGCTACACCTTC

J gene: TRBJ1-6
clone size: NA
D gene: NA
V gene: TRBV21-1
CDR3 protein: CASSKEVGREGQGCNSPLHF
CDR3 DNA: TGTGCCAGCAGCAAAGAAGTAGGTCGAGAGGGGCAGGGGTGTAATTCACCCCTCCACTTT

J gene: TRBJ2-3
clone size: once
D gene: NA
V gene: TRBV5-8
CDR3 protein: CASSLDLRGTDTQYF
CDR3 DNA: TGTGCCAGCAGCCTAGACCTGAGGGGCACAGATACGCAGTATTTT

J gene: TRBJ1-2
clone size: NA
D gene: NA
V gene: TRBV28
CDR3 protein: CASSSLRAGYGGYTF
CDR3 DNA: TGTGCCAGCAGTTCCCTTAGAGCAGGGTACGGGGGCTACACCTTC

J gene: TRBJ1-1
clone size: NA
D gene: TRBD1
V gene: TRBV30
CDR3 protein: CAWRTRTGEAFF
CDR3 DNA: TGTGCCTGGAGGACAAGGACAGGGGAAGCTTTCTTT

J gene: TRBJ1-2
clone size: NA
D gene: TRBD1
V gene: TRBV29-1
CDR3 protein: CSPRGQGDYGYTF
CDR3 DNA: TGCAGCCCTCGCGGACAGGGAGACTATGGCTACACCTTC

J gene: TRBJ2-1
clone size: NA
D gene: TRBD2
V gene: TRBV19
CDR3 protein: CATWGLAGVGEQFF
CDR3 DNA: TGTGCCACGTGGGGACTAGCGGGAGTAGGTGAGCAGTTCTTC

J gene: TRBJ1-3
clone size: NA
D gene: NA
V gene: TRBV7-9
CDR3 protein: CASSLASIGNTIYF
CDR3 DNA: TGTGCCAGCAGCTTAGCGTCCATCGGAAACACCATATATTTT

J gene: TRBJ2-1
clone size: NA
D gene: TRBD2
V gene: TRBV5-5
CDR3 protein: CASSRGLERTYNEQFF
CDR3 DNA: TGTGCCAGCAGCCGGGGACTAGAGAGGACCTACAATGAGCAGTTCTTC

J gene: TRBJ1-1
clone size: NA
D gene: NA
V gene: TRBV24-1
CDR3 protein: CATKARGTTEAFF
CDR3 DNA: TGTGCCACAAAAGCTCGGGGAACCACTGAAGCTTTCTTT

J gene: TRBJ2-7
clone size: NA
D gene: TRBD2
V gene: TRBV3-1/TRBV3-2
CDR3 protein: CASSQGTSGVREQYF
CDR3 DNA: TGTGCCAGCAGCCAAGGGACTAGCGGGGTCCGGGAGCAGTACTTC

J gene: TRBJ1-1
clone size: NA
D gene: NA
V gene: TRBV19
CDR3 protein: CASSARRHTEAFF
CDR3 DNA: TGTGCCAGTAGTGCTAGGCGACACACTGAAGCTTTCTTT

J gene: TRBJ2-5
clone size: few
D gene: TRBD1
V gene: TRBV5-4
CDR3 protein: CASSTGGIETQYF
CDR3 DNA: TGTGCCAGCAGCACAGGGGGCATAGAGACCCAGTACTTC

J gene: TRBJ2-1
clone size: NA
D gene: NA
V gene: TRBV28
CDR3 protein: CASSRPRGLTLSSYNEQFF
CDR3 DNA: TGTGCCAGCAGCCGACCCAGGGGTCTCACGTTGAGCTCCTACAATGAGCAGTTCTTC

J gene: TRBJ1-2
clone size: once
D gene: NA
V gene: TRBV7-9
CDR3 protein: CASSLIAGGNGYTF
CDR3 DNA: TGTGCCAGCAGCTTAATCGCGGGAGGGAATGGCTACACCTTC

J gene: TRBJ2-3
clone size: NA
D gene: NA
V gene: TRBV30
CDR3 protein: CAWAPGASTDTQYF
CDR3 DNA: TGTGCCTGGGCCCCGGGAGCCAGCACAGATACGCAGTATTTT

J gene: TRBJ1-5
clone size: NA
D gene: TRBD1
V gene: TRBV28
CDR3 protein: CASSPRTGWNQPQHF
CDR3 DNA: TGTGCCAGCAGTCCCCGGACAGGGTGGAATCAGCCCCAGCATTTT

J gene: TRBJ2-1
clone size: NA
D gene: TRBD2
V gene: TRBV27
CDR3 protein: CASMPAGGQHMTYNEQFF
CDR3 DNA: TGTGCCAGCATGCCAGCGGGGGGGCAGCATATGACCTACAATGAGCAGTTCTTC

J gene: TRBJ2-3
clone size: NA
D gene: NA
V gene: TRBV7-2
CDR3 protein: CASSLYTDTQYF
CDR3 DNA: TGTGCCAGCAGCCTTTACACAGATACGCAGTATTTT

J gene: TRBJ2-7
clone size: NA
D gene: TRBD2
V gene: TRBV3-1/TRBV3-2
CDR3 protein: CASSPRTSIDEQYF
CDR3 DNA: TGTGCCAGCAGCCCGCGGACTAGCATCGACGAGCAGTACTTC

J gene: TRBJ2-1
clone size: NA
D gene: NA
V gene: TRBV6-2/TRBV6-3
CDR3 protein: CASSYSGSGYNEQFF
CDR3 DNA: TGTGCCAGCAGTTACTCTGGTTCGGGTTACAATGAGCAGTTCTTC

J gene: TRBJ2-1
clone size: NA
D gene: TRBD2
V gene: TRBV28
CDR3 protein: CASSFMIGREGRNEQFF
CDR3 DNA: TGTGCCAGCAGTTTTATGATTGGGCGGGAGGGCCGGAATGAGCAGTTCTTC

J gene: TRBJ1-1
clone size: NA
D gene: TRBD1
V gene: TRBV6-6
CDR3 protein: CASSYPLDRATEAFF
CDR3 DNA: TGTGCCAGCAGTTACCCCTTGGACAGGGCCACTGAAGCTTTCTTT

J gene: TRBJ1-6
clone size: NA
D gene: NA
V gene: TRBV3-1/TRBV3-2
CDR3 protein: CASSHGQSSYNSPLHF
CDR3 DNA: TGTGCCAGCAGCCACGGACAGAGCTCCTATAATTCACCCCTCCACTTT

J gene: TRBJ1-1
clone size: NA
D gene: TRBD1
V gene: TRBV25-1
CDR3 protein: CASSEGPGTGFTEAFF
CDR3 DNA: TGTGCCAGCAGTGAAGGGCCCGGGACAGGGTTCACTGAAGCTTTCTTT

J gene: TRBJ1-2
clone size: NA
D gene: TRBD1
V gene: TRBV30
CDR3 protein: CAWSGTGGAGYGYTF
CDR3 DNA: TGTGCCTGGAGTGGGACAGGGGGCGCTGGGTATGGCTACACCTTC

J gene: TRBJ1-1
clone size: NA
D gene: NA
V gene: TRBV28
CDR3 protein: CASSLLDSEAFF
CDR3 DNA: TGTGCCAGCAGTTTGCTCGACAGTGAAGCTTTCTTT

J gene: TRBJ2-6
clone size: NA
D gene: TRBD1
V gene: TRBV19
CDR3 protein: CASSPTGDSGANVLTF
CDR3 DNA: TGTGCCAGTAGTCCGACAGGGGACTCTGGGGCCAACGTCCTGACTTTC

J gene: TRBJ2-7
clone size: NA
D gene: TRBD2
V gene: TRBV28
CDR3 protein: CASSRPGLAGVNEQYF
CDR3 DNA: TGTGCCAGCAGCAGACCCGGACTAGCGGGAGTAAACGAGCAGTACTTC

J gene: TRBJ2-3
clone size: NA
D gene: TRBD2
V gene: TRBV7-2
CDR3 protein: CASRRGLADTDTQYF
CDR3 DNA: TGTGCCAGCAGACGGGGACTAGCGGACACAGATACGCAGTATTTT

J gene: TRBJ2-2
clone size: NA
D gene: TRBD1
V gene: TRBV19
CDR3 protein: CASRTGHLANTGELFF
CDR3 DNA: TGTGCCAGTAGGACAGGGCATTTAGCGAACACCGGGGAGCTGTTTTTT

J gene: TRBJ1-6
clone size: NA
D gene: TRBD1
V gene: TRBV28
CDR3 protein: CASSWGQGRSPLHF
CDR3 DNA: TGTGCCAGCAGTTGGGGACAGGGTCGATCACCCCTCCACTTT

J gene: TRBJ2-3
clone size: NA
D gene: NA
V gene: TRBV11-2
CDR3 protein: CASSLAGGGGTDTQYF
CDR3 DNA: TGTGCCAGCAGCTTAGCCGGTGGGGGCGGGACAGATACGCAGTATTTT

J gene: TRBJ2-3
clone size: NA
D gene: TRBD1
V gene: TRBV3-1/TRBV3-2
CDR3 protein: CASSQGTGGNPDTQYF
CDR3 DNA: TGTGCCAGCAGCCAAGGGACAGGGGGTAACCCAGATACGCAGTATTTT

J gene: TRBJ1-2
clone size: NA
D gene: NA
V gene: TRBV6-5
CDR3 protein: CASSYKGQLYGYTF
CDR3 DNA: TGTGCCAGCAGTTACAAAGGACAGCTGTATGGCTACACCTTC

J gene: TRBJ1-2
clone size: NA
D gene: TRBD1
V gene: TRBV30
CDR3 protein: CAAGQGPYNYGYTF
CDR3 DNA: TGTGCGGCGGGACAGGGGCCGTACAACTATGGCTACACCTTC

J gene: TRBJ2-1
clone size: NA
D gene: NA
V gene: TRBV5-1
CDR3 protein: CASSLSDRTYNEQFF
CDR3 DNA: TGCGCCAGCAGCTTGTCCGACAGGACCTACAATGAGCAGTTCTTC

J gene: TRBJ2-1
clone size: once
D gene: NA
V gene: TRBV28
CDR3 protein: CASSPIGGGPYNEQFF
CDR3 DNA: TGTGCCAGCAGTCCCATAGGGGGGGGGCCTTACAATGAGCAGTTCTTC

J gene: TRBJ1-5
clone size: NA
D gene: NA
V gene: TRBV28
CDR3 protein: CASSLERGGKPQHF
CDR3 DNA: TGTGCCAGCAGTTTAGAGAGGGGCGGGAAGCCCCAGCATTTT

J gene: TRBJ1-5
clone size: NA
D gene: TRBD1
V gene: TRBV27
CDR3 protein: CASSSLDRGRLQPQHF
CDR3 DNA: TGTGCCAGCAGTTCCCTGGACAGGGGAAGGCTTCAGCCCCAGCATTTT

J gene: TRBJ2-5
clone size: NA
D gene: NA
V gene: TRBV13
CDR3 protein: CASSSQPRTAFETQYF
CDR3 DNA: TGTGCCAGCAGCTCCCAACCTCGGACAGCCTTCGAGACCCAGTACTTC

J gene: TRBJ2-5
clone size: once
D gene: TRBD1
V gene: TRBV10-3
CDR3 protein: CAISAGTGVQETQYF
CDR3 DNA: TGTGCCATCAGTGCAGGGACAGGGGTACAAGAGACCCAGTACTTC

J gene: TRBJ1-3
clone size: NA
D gene: NA
V gene: TRBV5-1
CDR3 protein: CASSPTGTAGNTIYF
CDR3 DNA: TGCGCCAGCAGCCCTACAGGGACCGCTGGAAACACCATATATTTT

J gene: TRBJ1-2
clone size: NA
D gene: NA
V gene: TRBV12-2
CDR3 protein: CASRSGLRHGYTF
CDR3 DNA: TGTGCAAGTCGCTCGGGACTAAGGCATGGCTACACCTTC